Listed below are T cell receptor beta chains from one sample, sequenced in a study of blood T cell repertoires in COVID-19. TCRdb's copy holds only in-frame clones and misses some; the assay was immunoSEQ multiplex PCR. The sample gives over 65,000 clones, more than 80% of which show up once; around 0.8% is in the top ten. Sequenced input: peripheral blood. The receptors here all came from a woman at least 80 years old with acute or convalescent COVID-19. Both conserved end residues are part of each CDR3. The order of the fields is J gene, V gene, clone size, D gene, CDR3 protein, CDR3 DNA. The D gene is left open where the match is weak. For some rows the clone size is stated as once, few or many, or as a class when expanded; others skip it.

TRBJ2-3 TRBV29-1 NA NA CSVPREGTRGANTDTQYF TGCAGCGTGCCCCGTGAGGGCACCAGGGGGGCGAACACAGATACGCAGTATTTT
TRBJ2-1 TRBV21-1 NA NA CASSNSSGYGNEQFF TGTGCCAGCAGCAATTCTAGCGGGTACGGCAATGAGCAGTTCTTC
TRBJ1-2 TRBV5-1 few NA CASSLVTGHNYGYTF TGCGCCAGCAGCTTGGTAACAGGGCATAACTATGGCTACACCTTC
TRBJ2-7 TRBV5-1 NA TRBD1 CASSFNRGRGEQYF TGCGCCAGCAGCTTTAACAGGGGGCGCGGCGAGCAGTACTTC
TRBJ2-7 TRBV15 NA TRBD1 CATSRDGTGAAYEQYF TGTGCCACCAGCAGAGATGGGACAGGTGCTGCCTACGAGCAGTACTTC
TRBJ2-1 TRBV7-2 NA TRBD2 CASSLRGLAVLGSYNEQFF TGTGCCAGCAGCTTACGAGGACTAGCGGTCTTAGGCTCCTACAATGAGCAGTTCTTC
TRBJ2-7 TRBV7-9 NA TRBD2 CASSRGLAALYEQYF TGTGCCAGCAGCAGGGGACTAGCGGCCCTCTACGAGCAGTACTTC
TRBJ1-5 TRBV10-2 NA TRBD1 CASSSGTDSNQPQHF TGCGCCAGCAGTTCCGGGACAGATAGCAATCAGCCCCAGCATTTT
TRBJ1-6 TRBV3-1/TRBV3-2 NA TRBD1 CASSRTGGYSPLHF TGTGCCAGCAGCCGGACAGGGGGTTATTCACCCCTCCACTTT
TRBJ2-3 TRBV5-1 once NA CASSSDGTDTQYF TGCGCCAGCAGCTCAGATGGCACAGATACGCAGTATTTT
TRBJ2-7 TRBV27 NA NA CASTKNPRVGYEQYF TGTGCCAGCACCAAAAACCCCAGGGTAGGGTACGAGCAGTACTTC